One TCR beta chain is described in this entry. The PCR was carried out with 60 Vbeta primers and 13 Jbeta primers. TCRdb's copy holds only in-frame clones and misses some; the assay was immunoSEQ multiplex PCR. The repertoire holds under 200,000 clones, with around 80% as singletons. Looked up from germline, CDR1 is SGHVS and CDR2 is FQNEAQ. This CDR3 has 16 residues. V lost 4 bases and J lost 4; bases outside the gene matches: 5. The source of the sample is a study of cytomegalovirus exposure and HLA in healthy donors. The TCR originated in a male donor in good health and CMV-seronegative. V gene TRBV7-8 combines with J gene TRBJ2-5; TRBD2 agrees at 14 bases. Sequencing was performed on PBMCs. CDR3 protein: CASSSGLAGGVETQYF. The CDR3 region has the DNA TGTGCCAGCAGCTCAGGACTAGCGGGAGGAGTAGAGACCCAGTACTTC.